These T cell receptor beta chains were read from a single sample in a study of cytomegalovirus exposure and HLA in healthy donors. Assay used: immunoSEQ multiplex PCR; TCRdb lists only in-frame clones, some missing. The sample includes 130,000 or so clones, more than 60% of them seen just once. Material for sequencing was PBMCs. All receptors derive from a middle-aged woman in good health and CMV-seropositive. Both conserved end residues are part of each CDR3. A clone size is listed for some rows: how often the clone was seen (once, few, many), or a class if it is expanded.

V | size | CDR3
TRBV5-4 | NA | CAFLTGGYTEAFF
TRBV10-3 | NA | CAISEWQGSGNTIYF
TRBV5-5 | few | CASSLRTGTEAFF
TRBV5-1 | few | CASRPGGDTEAFF
TRBV5-1 | NA | CASSLKPAGDYEQYF
TRBV6-6 | NA | CASSNTGMNTEAFF
TRBV5-1 | NA | CASSLTSDAAGEQYF
TRBV6-5 | NA | CASRPRGRNTEAFF
TRBV7-9 | NA | CSSSLMGGTPSYEQYF
TRBV6-5 | NA | CASSIRGGSQPQHF
TRBV18 | NA | CASSPGGLAGANNEQFF
TRBV27 | NA | CASRGLGAGGFYEQYF
TRBV6-1 | NA | CASSEAGGNQPQHF
TRBV30 | NA | CAWNLAGDSGGEQFF
TRBV4-2 | NA | CASSHSGTGDDGYTF
TRBV5-1 | few | CASSLVGGSGNTIYF
TRBV11-2 | few | CASSVNRGLNYGYTF
TRBV4-2 | NA | CASSLKGADTQYF
TRBV6-5 | NA | CASSYGAGPSTDTQYF
TRBV10-3 | NA | CAITVGLDPYEQYF
TRBV7-2 | NA | CASSLEEGSTEAFF
TRBV5-4 | NA | CASSNGQGYEQYF
TRBV11-3 | NA | CASSLVGGGSDGYTF
TRBV5-4 | NA | CASSPTTRPVDNEQFF